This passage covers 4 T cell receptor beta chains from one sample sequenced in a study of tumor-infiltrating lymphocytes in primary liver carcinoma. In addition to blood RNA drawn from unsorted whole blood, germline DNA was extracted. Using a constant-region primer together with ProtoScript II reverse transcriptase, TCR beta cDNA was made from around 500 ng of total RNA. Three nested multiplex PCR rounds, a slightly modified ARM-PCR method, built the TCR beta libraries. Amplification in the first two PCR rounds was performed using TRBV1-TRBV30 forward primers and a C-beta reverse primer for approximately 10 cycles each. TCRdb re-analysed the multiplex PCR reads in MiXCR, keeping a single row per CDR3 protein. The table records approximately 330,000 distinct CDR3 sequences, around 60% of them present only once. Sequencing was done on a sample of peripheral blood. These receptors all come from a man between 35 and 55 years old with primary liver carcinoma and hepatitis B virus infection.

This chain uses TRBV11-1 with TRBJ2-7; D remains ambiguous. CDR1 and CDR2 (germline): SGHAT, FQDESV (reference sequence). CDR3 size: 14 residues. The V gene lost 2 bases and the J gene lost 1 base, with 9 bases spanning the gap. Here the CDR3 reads CASSLIPGSYEQYF. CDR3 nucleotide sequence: TGTGCCAGCAGCTTAATTCCAGGATCCTACGAGCAGTACTTC.

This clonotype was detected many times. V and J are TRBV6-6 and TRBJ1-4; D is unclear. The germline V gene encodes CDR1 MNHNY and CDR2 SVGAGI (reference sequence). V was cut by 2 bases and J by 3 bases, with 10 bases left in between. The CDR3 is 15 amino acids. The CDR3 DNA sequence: TGTGCCAGCAGTTACGCCGGACGGGCTAATGAAAAACTGTTTTTT. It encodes CASSYAGRANEKLFF.

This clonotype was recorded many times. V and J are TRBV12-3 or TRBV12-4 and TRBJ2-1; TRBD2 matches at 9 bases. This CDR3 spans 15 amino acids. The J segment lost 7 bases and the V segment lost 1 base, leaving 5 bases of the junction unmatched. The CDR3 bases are TGTGCCAGCAGTTTAGGTGGTAGCGGGGGTAATGAGCAGTTCTTC. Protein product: CASSLGGSGGNEQFF.

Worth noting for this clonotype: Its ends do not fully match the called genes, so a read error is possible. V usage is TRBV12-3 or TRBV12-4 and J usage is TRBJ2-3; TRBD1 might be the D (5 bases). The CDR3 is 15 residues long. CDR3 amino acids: CASSPRQLGTDSQYF. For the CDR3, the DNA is TGTGCCAGCAGTCCAAGACAGCTAGGCACAGATTCGCAGTATTTT.